This T cell receptor (beta chain) came from a study of cytomegalovirus exposure and HLA in healthy donors. Profiling relied on immunoSEQ multiplex PCR, and the TCRdb table lists in-frame clones only, not all of them. The table lists about 160,000 clones, roughly 90% of them singletons. The validation cohort, a group of roughly 120 subjects, included the donors and was separate from the approximately 650-subject first cohort. A remark on this clone: Its antigen is undetermined.

The V end lost 3 bases, the J end lost 4 bases, and 11 bases lay between the germline ends. Germline V CDR1 and CDR2: SGHTA, FQGTGA. CDR3 size: 14 residues. The study, taken as a whole, reports: Specificity of a few CMV-associated chains for CMV antigens was verified in vitro. Usually a TCR sequence was rare, but some public TCRs were found in many donors. Reports credit the classifier with highly specific, highly sensitive diagnosis of cytomegalovirus status.

The sequencing sample was made of PBMCs. The source is a woman aged 18-29 years in good health and CMV-seronegative. The rearrangement uses TRBV7-3 and TRBJ2-3, with a tentative D call TRBD2 (6 bases). CDR3 DNA sequence: TGTGCCAGCAGCTTCGGACTAAGGGCAGATACGCAGTATTTT. Encoded protein: CASSFGLRADTQYF.